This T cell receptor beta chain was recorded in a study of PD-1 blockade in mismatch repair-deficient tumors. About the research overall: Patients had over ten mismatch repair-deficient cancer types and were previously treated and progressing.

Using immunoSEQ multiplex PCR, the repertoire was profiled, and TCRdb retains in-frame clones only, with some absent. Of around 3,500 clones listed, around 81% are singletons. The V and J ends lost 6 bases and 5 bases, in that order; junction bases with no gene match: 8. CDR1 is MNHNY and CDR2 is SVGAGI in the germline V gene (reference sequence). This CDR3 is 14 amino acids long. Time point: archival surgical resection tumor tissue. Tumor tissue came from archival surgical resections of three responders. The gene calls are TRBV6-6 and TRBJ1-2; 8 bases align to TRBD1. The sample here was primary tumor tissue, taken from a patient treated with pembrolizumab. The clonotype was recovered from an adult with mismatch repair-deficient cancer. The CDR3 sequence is CASSLQGGAYGYTF. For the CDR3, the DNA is TGTGCCAGCAGCCTACAGGGGGGGGCTTATGGCTACACCTTC.